The text below deals with one T cell receptor beta chain. This specimen belongs to a study of T cells in Graves' hyperthyroidism and ophthalmopathy. RNA transcripts yielded amplified TCR beta CDR3 regions. TCR CDR3 underwent first-round RT-PCR with the HTBI primer set. TCRdb processed the multiplex PCR reads anew with MiXCR; each CDR3 protein has one entry. The table includes 700,000 or so distinct CDR3 sequences, roughly 15% detected once. The CDR3 has 19 amino acids. The V gene end was trimmed by 6 bases and the J gene end by 1 base; junction bases not matched to a gene: 16. Per germline, CDR1 MNHNS and CDR2 SASEGT.

The source material was blood. This TCR came from a young man with Graves' hyperthyroidism. The J gene is TRBJ2-2, the V gene TRBV6-1; TRBD2 matches at 8 bases. Here the CDR3 DNA reads TGTGCCAGCAGCCCGTCGGGGTTAGCGGGGCCGGGGAACACCGGGGAGCTGTTTTTT. Its translation: CASSPSGLAGPGNTGELFF.